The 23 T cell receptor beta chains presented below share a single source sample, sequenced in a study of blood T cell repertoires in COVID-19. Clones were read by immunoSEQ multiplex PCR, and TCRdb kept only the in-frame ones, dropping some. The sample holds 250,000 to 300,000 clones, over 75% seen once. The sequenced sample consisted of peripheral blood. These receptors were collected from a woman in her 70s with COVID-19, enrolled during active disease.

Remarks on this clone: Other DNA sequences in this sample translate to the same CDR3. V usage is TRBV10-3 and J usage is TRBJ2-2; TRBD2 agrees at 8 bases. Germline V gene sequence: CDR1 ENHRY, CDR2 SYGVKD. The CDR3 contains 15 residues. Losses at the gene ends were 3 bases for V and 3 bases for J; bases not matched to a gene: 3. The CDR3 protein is CAISESGRDTGELFF. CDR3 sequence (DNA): TGTGCCATCAGTGAAAGCGGGAGAGACACCGGGGAGCTGTTTTTT.

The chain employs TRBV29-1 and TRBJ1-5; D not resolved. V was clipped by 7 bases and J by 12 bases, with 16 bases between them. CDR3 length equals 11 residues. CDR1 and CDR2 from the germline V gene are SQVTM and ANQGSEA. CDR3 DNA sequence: TGCAGCGCTGTTTGGCCCCCCGACCAGCATTTT. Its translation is CSAVWPPDQHF. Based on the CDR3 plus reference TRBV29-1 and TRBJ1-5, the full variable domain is SAVISQKPSRDICQRGTSLTIQCQVDSQVTMMFWYRQQPGQSLTLIATANQGSEATYESGFVIDKFPISRPNLTFSTLTVSNMSPEDSSIYLCSAVWPPDQHFGDGTRLSIL.

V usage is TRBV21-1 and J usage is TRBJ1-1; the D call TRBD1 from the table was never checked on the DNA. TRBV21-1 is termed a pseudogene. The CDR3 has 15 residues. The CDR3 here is CASTTGQGAPTEAFF. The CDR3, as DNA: TGTGCCAGCACTACGGGACAGGGGGCGCCCACTGAAGCTTTCTTT.

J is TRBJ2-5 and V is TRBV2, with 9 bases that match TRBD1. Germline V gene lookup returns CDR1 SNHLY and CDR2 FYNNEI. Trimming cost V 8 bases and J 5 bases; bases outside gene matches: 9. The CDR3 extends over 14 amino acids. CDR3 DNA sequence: TGTGCCAGCTCCGGGACAGGGAGGAAGGAGACCCAGTACTTC. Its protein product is CASSGTGRKETQYF.

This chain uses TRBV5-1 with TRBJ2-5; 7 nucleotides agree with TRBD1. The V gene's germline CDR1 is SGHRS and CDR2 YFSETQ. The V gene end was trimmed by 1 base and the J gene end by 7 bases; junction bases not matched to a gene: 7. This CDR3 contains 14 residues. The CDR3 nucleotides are TGCGCCAGCAGCTTGTGGGCAGGGGGTGCGACCCAGTACTTC. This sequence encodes CASSLWAGGATQYF.

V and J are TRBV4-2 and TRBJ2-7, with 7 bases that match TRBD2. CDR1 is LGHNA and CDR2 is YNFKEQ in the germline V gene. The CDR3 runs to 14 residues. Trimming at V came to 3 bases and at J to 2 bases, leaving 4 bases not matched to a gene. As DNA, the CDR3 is TGTGCCAGCAGCCATGACGGACTAGCCTACGAGCAGTACTTC. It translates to CASSHDGLAYEQYF.

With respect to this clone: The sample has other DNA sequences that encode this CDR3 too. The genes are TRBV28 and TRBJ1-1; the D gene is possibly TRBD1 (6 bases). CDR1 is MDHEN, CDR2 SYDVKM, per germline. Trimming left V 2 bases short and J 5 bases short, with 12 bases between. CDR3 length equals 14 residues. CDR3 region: CASSLITGSTEAFF. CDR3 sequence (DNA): TGTGCCAGCAGTTTAATAACAGGGAGTACTGAAGCTTTCTTT.

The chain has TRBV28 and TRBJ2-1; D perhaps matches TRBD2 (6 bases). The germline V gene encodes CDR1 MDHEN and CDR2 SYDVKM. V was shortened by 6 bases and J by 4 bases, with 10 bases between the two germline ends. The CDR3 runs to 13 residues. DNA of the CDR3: TGTGCCAGCAGACCCGGGACTTACAATGAGCAGTTCTTC. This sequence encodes CASRPGTYNEQFF.

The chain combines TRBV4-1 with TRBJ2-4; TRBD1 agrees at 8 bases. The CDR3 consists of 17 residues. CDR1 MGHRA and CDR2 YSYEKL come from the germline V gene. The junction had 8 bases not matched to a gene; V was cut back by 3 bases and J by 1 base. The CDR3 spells CASSHLGQGAAKNIQYF. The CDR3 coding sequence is TGCGCCAGCAGCCACTTAGGGCAGGGGGCGGCCAAAAACATTCAGTACTTC.

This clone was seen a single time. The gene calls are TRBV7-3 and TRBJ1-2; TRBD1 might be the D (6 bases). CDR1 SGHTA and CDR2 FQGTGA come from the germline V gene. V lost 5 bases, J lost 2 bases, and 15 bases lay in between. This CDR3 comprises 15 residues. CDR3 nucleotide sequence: TGTGCCAGCAGCCCCAATCAGGGGCGAAACTATGGCTACACCTTC. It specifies CASSPNQGRNYGYTF.

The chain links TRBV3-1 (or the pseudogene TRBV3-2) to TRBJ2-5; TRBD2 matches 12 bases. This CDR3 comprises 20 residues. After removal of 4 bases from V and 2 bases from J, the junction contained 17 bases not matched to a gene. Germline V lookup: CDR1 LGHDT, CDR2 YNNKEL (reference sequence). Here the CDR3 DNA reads TGTGCCAGCAGCCCGGGCAGGGGTAAAACTAGCGGGGGGCTACAAGAGACCCAGTACTTC. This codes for CASSPGRGKTSGGLQETQYF.

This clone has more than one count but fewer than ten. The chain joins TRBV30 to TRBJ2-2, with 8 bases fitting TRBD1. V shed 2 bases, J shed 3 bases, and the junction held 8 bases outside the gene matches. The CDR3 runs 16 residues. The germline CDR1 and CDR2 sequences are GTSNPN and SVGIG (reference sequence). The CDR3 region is CAWSLPTGGDTGELFF. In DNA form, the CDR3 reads TGTGCCTGGAGTCTCCCCACAGGGGGTGACACCGGGGAGCTGTTTTTT.

The DNA for the CDR3 is TGCGCCAGCAGCTTGGACGGGAGTAACTACGAGCAGTACTTC. This gives the protein CASSLDGSNYEQYF. The chain recombines TRBV5-1 with TRBJ2-7; maybe TRBD2 (6 bases). CDR1 is SGHRS, CDR2 YFSETQ, per germline. CDR3 length: 14 amino acids. The V end lost 0 bases, the J end lost 3 bases, and 10 bases lay between the germline ends.

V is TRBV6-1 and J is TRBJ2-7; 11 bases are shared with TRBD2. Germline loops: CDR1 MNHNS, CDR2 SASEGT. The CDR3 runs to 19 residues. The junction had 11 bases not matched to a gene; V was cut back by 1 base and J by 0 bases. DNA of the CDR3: TGTGCCAGCAGTGAAGGGAGGCTAGCGGGAGGACCACGCTCCTACGAGCAGTACTTC. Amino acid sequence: CASSEGRLAGGPRSYEQYF.

The chain's CDR3 is CASSQAGGRYTDTQYF. For the CDR3, the DNA is TGTGCCAGCAGCCAAGCGGGCGGGCGGTACACAGATACGCAGTATTTT. The chain combines TRBV4-2 with TRBJ2-3; the D gene is possibly TRBD2 (5 bases). The CDR3 runs to 16 residues. Between the trimmed V and J ends, which lost 1 base and 2 bases, there was a span of 13 bases. Per germline, CDR1 LGHNA and CDR2 YNFKEQ.

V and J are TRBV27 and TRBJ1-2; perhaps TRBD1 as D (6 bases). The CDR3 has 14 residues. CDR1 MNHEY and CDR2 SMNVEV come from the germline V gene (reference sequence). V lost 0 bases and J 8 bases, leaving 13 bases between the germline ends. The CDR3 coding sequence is TGTGCCAGCAGTTTATCGATGACAGGTTACGGCTACACCTTC. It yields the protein CASSLSMTGYGYTF.

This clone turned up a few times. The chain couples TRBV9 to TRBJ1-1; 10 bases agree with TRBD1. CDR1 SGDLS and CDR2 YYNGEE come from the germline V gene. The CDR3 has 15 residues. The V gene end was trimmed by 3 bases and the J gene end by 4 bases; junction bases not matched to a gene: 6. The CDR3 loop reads CASSATDRGLTEAFF. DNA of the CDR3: TGTGCCAGCAGCGCGACTGACAGGGGGCTCACTGAAGCTTTCTTT.

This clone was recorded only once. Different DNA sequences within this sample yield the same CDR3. The DNA for the CDR3 is TGTGCCAGCAGTTCTACTCGGGATACGCAGTATTTT. Its translation is CASSSTRDTQYF. This sequence joins TRBV12-3 or TRBV12-4 and TRBJ2-3; D unresolved. The CDR3 loop spans 12 amino acids. V lost 4 bases to trimming and J lost 6 bases, with 8 bases between them.

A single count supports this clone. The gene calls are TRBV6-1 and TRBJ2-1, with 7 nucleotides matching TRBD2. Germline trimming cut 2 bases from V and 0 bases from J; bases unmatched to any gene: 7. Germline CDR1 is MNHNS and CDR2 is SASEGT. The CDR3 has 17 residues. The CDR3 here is CASSEWASGSSYNEQFF. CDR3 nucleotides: TGTGCCAGCAGTGAATGGGCTAGCGGCAGCTCCTACAATGAGCAGTTCTTC.

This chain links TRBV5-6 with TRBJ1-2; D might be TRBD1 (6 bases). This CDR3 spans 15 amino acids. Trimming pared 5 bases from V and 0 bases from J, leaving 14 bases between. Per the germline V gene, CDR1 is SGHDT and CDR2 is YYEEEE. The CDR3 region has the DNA TGTGCCAGCAGTCGACCGGGGGGCTCTAACTATGGCTACACCTTC. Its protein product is CASSRPGGSNYGYTF. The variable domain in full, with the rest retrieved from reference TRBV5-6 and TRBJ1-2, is DAGVTQSPTHLIKTRGQQVTLRCSPKSGHDTVSWYQQALGQGPQFIFQYYEEEERQRGNFPDRFSGHQFPNYSSELNVNALLLGDSALYLCASSRPGGSNYGYTFGSGTRLTVV.

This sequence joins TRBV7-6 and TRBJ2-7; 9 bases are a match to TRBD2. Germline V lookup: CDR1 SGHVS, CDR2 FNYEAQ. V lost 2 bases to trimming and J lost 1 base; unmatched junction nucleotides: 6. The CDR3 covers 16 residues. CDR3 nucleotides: TGTGCCAGCAGCTTAAATAGCGGGAGTTCGTCCTACGAGCAGTACTTC. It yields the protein CASSLNSGSSSYEQYF.

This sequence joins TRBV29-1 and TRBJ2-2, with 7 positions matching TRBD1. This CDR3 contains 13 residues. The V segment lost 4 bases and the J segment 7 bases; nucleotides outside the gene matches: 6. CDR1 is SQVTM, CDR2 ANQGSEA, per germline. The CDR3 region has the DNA TGCAGCGTTGTAAAAGGGGGCGGCGGGGAGCTGTTTTTT. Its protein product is CSVVKGGGGELFF.

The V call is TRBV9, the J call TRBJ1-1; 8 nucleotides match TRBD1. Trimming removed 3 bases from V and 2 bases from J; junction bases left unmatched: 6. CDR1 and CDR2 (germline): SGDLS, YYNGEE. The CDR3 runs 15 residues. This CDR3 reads CASSGGTGINTEAFF. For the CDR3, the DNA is TGTGCCAGCAGCGGGGGGACAGGAATAAACACTGAAGCTTTCTTT.